The 16 T cell receptor beta chains given below trace back to one sample, sequenced in a study of identical twins. TCRdb used MiXCR to reprocess the 5' RACE reads, holding one entry per CDR3 protein. This table has 200,000 to 250,000 distinct CDR3 sequences, more than 9.5% appearing once. These data also featured in a second study, about yellow fever vaccine responses in identical twins.

Sequencing was performed on memory (CD45RO+) T cells sorted from blood. Source of these receptors: a woman aged 18-29 years in good health.

The V call is TRBV2, the J call TRBJ1-1; D is unclear. V gave up 10 bases and J gave up 4 bases, with 13 bases separating them. The V gene's germline CDR1 is SNHLY and CDR2 FYNNEI. The CDR3 is made up of 12 amino acids. CDR3 amino acids: CANTDRFTEAFF. The CDR3 nucleotides read TGTGCCAACACAGACCGATTCACTGAAGCTTTCTTT.

As to this clonotype: The junction does not match germline at one end; this may be a read error. J is TRBJ2-3 and V is TRBV3-1, with TRBD2 matching 8 bases. This CDR3 is built from 15 residues. Germline V gene lookup returns CDR1 LGHDT and CDR2 YNNKEL (reference sequence). CDR3 sequence (DNA): TGTGCCACCAGCCCATCTAGCGGGAGCACAGATACGCAGTATTTT. Its protein is CATSPSSGSTDTQYF.

This clonotype was observed a few times. This chain links TRBV28 with TRBJ1-1, with no clear D. Germline-derived CDR1 and CDR2 are MDHEN and SYDVKM. V was cut by 2 bases and J by 6 bases, with 7 bases left in between. The CDR3 loop spans 12 amino acids. The CDR3 sequence: CASSLQRAEAFF. DNA for the CDR3: TGTGCCAGCAGTTTACAACGGGCTGAAGCTTTCTTT. Full variable domain (remainder filled in from reference TRBV28 and TRBJ1-1): DVKVTQSSRYLVKRTGEKVFLECVQDMDHENMFWYRQDPGLGLRLIYFSYDVKMKEKGDIPEGYSVSREKKERFSLILESASTNQTSMYLCASSLQRAEAFFGQGTRLTVV.

This clonotype was seen more than once but under ten times. This rearrangement joins TRBV7-9 to TRBJ1-2, with TRBD1 matching 9 bases. The CDR3 is 13 residues long. V gave up 3 bases and J gave up 6 bases; unmatched junction bases: 2. Germline V gives CDR1 SEHNR, CDR2 FQNEAQ (reference sequence). The CDR3 loop reads CASSFRDRDGYTF. CDR3 in DNA: TGTGCCAGCAGCTTTAGGGACAGGGATGGCTACACCTTC.

This clonotype was found a few times. The chain is built from TRBV9 and TRBJ2-3, with 8 bases lining up with TRBD2. CDR3 length: 16 amino acids. V lost 4 bases to trimming and J lost 2 bases; unmatched junction nucleotides: 9. Per germline, CDR1 SGDLS and CDR2 YYNGEE. As DNA, the CDR3 is TGTGCCAGCAGCATCCAGCGGGAGAAAACCACAGATACGCAGTATTTT. Translated, it gives CASSIQREKTTDTQYF.

At least ten counts were recorded for this clonotype. The chain employs TRBV7-8 and TRBJ2-5; 8 nucleotides agree with TRBD2. Per germline, CDR1 SGHVS and CDR2 FQNEAQ. The CDR3 runs 16 residues. Unmatched junction bases numbered 10, after V lost 3 bases and J lost 4 bases. CDR3 in amino acids: CASSLWGLGGRETQYF. The CDR3 region has the DNA TGTGCCAGCAGCTTGTGGGGACTAGGTGGACGAGAGACCCAGTACTTC.

This clonotype has a handful of counts. V and J are TRBV10-2 and TRBJ2-5; 7 bases map to TRBD2. Germline trimming cut 2 bases from V and 2 bases from J; bases unmatched to any gene: 8. Germline assignment: CDR1 WSHSY and CDR2 SAAADI. This CDR3 spans 16 amino acids. The CDR3 DNA reads TGCGCCAGCAGTGAGCCTAGCGGCGGGGTACAAGAGACCCAGTACTTC. Protein product: CASSEPSGGVQETQYF.

This clonotype was observed at least ten times. The CDR3 sequence: CASSLGGGKNIQYF. The CDR3 DNA reads TGTGCCAGCAGTTTAGGCGGTGGCAAAAACATTCAGTACTTC. V usage is TRBV28 and J usage is TRBJ2-4; D ambiguous. CDR3 length equals 14 residues. Germline assignment: CDR1 MDHEN and CDR2 SYDVKM. The V and J ends lost 2 bases and 3 bases respectively, with 8 bases between them. The entire variable domain, with the rest obtained from reference TRBV28 and TRBJ2-4, is as follows: DVKVTQSSRYLVKRTGEKVFLECVQDMDHENMFWYRQDPGLGLRLIYFSYDVKMKEKGDIPEGYSVSREKKERFSLILESASTNQTSMYLCASSLGGGKNIQYFGAGTRLSVL.

CDR3 coding DNA: TGTGCCAGCTCTTCGACAGGGGAAGAGACCCAGTACTTC. Amino acid sequence: CASSSTGEETQYF. V gene TRBV18 combines with J gene TRBJ2-5; 8 bases align to TRBD1. From germline, CDR1 is KGHSH and CDR2 LQKENI. This CDR3 comprises 13 residues. V shed 6 bases and J 3 bases; nucleotides not matched to a gene: 3.

This chain links TRBV24-1 with TRBJ2-5, with TRBD1 matching 7 bases. Germline V lookup: CDR1 KGHDR, CDR2 SFDVKD. This CDR3 has 15 amino acids. V gave up 2 bases and J gave up 1 base; unmatched junction bases: 3. The CDR3 DNA is TGTGCCACCAGTGATTATACAGGGGTCCAAGAGACCCAGTACTTC. It codes for CATSDYTGVQETQYF.

This clonotype was counted at least ten times. The chain joins TRBV4-2 to TRBJ1-1; TRBD1 aligns across 9 bases. J gave up 0 bases and V 8 bases, and 7 bases lay outside the gene matches. Germline-derived CDR1 and CDR2 are LGHNA and YNFKEQ. The CDR3 sequence is 15 residues long. CDR3 protein: CASAPGDRVNTEAFF. The DNA of the CDR3 is TGTGCCAGCGCCCCGGGGGACAGGGTGAACACTGAAGCTTTCTTT.

The table lists this clonotype with a few counts. The rearrangement uses TRBV24-1 and TRBJ2-1; tentative D call: TRBD2 (6 bases). The V gene's germline CDR1 is KGHDR and CDR2 SFDVKD. This CDR3 comprises 14 residues. V was trimmed by 4 bases and J by 8 bases, leaving 14 bases between them. Here the CDR3 reads CATSDPGSGDEQFF. In DNA form, the CDR3 reads TGTGCCACCAGTGACCCCGGTAGCGGCGATGAGCAGTTCTTC.

This clonotype has a handful of counts. V and J are TRBV18 and TRBJ2-7; a weak D match, TRBD1 (5 bases). This CDR3 has 15 amino acids. The V gene lost 0 bases and the J gene lost 0 bases, with 9 bases spanning the gap. Germline V gives CDR1 KGHSH, CDR2 LQKENI. Written as DNA, the CDR3 is TGTGCCAGCTCACCACCCGACAGCAACTCCTACGAGCAGTACTTC. The encoded protein is CASSPPDSNSYEQYF.

At least ten counts were recorded for this clonotype. The chain combines TRBV18 with TRBJ2-3; D uncertain. Germline V lookup: CDR1 KGHSH, CDR2 LQKENI. The V gene lost 2 bases and the J gene lost 2 bases, with 5 bases spanning the gap. This CDR3 is built from 13 residues. The CDR3 sequence: CASSPSLTDTQYF. Written as DNA, the CDR3 is TGTGCCAGCTCACCATCCCTCACAGATACGCAGTATTTT.

This clonotype was counted at least ten times. The gene calls are TRBV5-1 and TRBJ2-7; 9 nucleotides line up with TRBD1. Trimming at V came to 4 bases and at J to 0 bases, leaving 14 bases not matched to a gene. The CDR3 runs 18 residues. Germline-derived CDR1 and CDR2 are SGHRS and YFSETQ. The CDR3 coding sequence is TGCGCCAGCAGCGGACTCGAGGACAGGGGTGTCCTCTCCTACGAGCAGTACTTC. It specifies CASSGLEDRGVLSYEQYF.

This clonotype was counted ten times or more. The rearrangement joins TRBV7-6 to TRBJ2-7, with no clear D. V gave up 1 base and J gave up 0 bases, with 4 bases separating them. The CDR3 consists of 13 residues. CDR1 is SGHVS, CDR2 FNYEAQ, per germline. CDR3 loop: CASSLVSSYEQYF. The CDR3 DNA reads as TGTGCCAGCAGCTTAGTCAGCTCCTACGAGCAGTACTTC.